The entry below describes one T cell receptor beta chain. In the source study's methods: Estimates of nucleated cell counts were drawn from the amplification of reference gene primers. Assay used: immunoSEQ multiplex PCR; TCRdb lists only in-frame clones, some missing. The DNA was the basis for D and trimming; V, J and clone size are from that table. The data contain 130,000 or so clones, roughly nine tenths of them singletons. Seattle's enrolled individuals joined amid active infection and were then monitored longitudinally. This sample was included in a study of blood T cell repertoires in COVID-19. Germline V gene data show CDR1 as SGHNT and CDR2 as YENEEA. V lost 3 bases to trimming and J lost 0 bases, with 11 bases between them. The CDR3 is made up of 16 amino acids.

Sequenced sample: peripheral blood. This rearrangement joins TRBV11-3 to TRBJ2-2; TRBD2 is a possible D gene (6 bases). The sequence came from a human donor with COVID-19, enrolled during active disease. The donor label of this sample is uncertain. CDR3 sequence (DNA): TGTGCCAGCAGCTTCCGGACTACCGCGAACACCGGGGAGCTGTTTTTT. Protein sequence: CASSFRTTANTGELFF.